This TCR beta chain was retrieved from a study of beta chain features in type 1 diabetes. Whole-study findings and limits: For type 1 diabetes patients, VDJ junctions showed fewer insertions and more deletions.

Concerning this clone itself: The antigen is not known.

Trimming took off 5 bases at V and 4 bases at J, with 13 bases between the two ends. The germline V gene encodes CDR1 SGHTA and CDR2 FQGNSA. The CDR3 is made up of 14 amino acids. The investigators reverse transcribed all of the isolated RNA, so they sequenced expressed TCRB transcripts. Measured with immunoSEQ multiplex PCR; TCRdb has only the in-frame clones, and not every one. The repertoire holds roughly 310,000 clones, with 11% as singletons. This chain links TRBV7-2 with TRBJ2-3, with D perhaps matching TRBD2 (5 bases). The source material was naive CD4+ T cells from blood. The sequence came from a woman aged 30 to 39 in good health. CDR3 region: CASSRMGVADTQYF. CDR3 nucleotide sequence: TGTGCCAGCAGCCGGATGGGAGTGGCAGATACGCAGTATTTT.